Detailed here is one T cell receptor (beta chain). The antigen this receptor binds is unknown. No qualities accompany the bases; no much larger clone lies one base away. The sample is drawn from a study of technical replicates of blood from a handful of donors (dated by TCRdb to about 2017). From cysteine to phenylalanine, the CDR3 is 16 amino acids long. Only the CDR3 part of the read is kept: 48 bases, read in frame from the first base. Sequences SGHNT (CDR1) and YYREEE (CDR2) are obtained from the germline V gene (reference sequence). Germline trimming amounts to 4 bases on V and 4 bases on J, with 11 as the count of junction bases outside the gene matches. The receptor library was made with the immunoSEQ multiplex PCR assay. Not all clones reach the TCRdb copy of this immuneACCESS table, which keeps in-frame sequences only. Checked studies attribute under half of the gap to unresolved V genes and leave the rest unexplained. For this sample the table gives about 88,000 clones, of which approximately 94% were detected only once. The ten largest clones represent about 0.27% of the sample.

Material for sequencing was T cells isolated from PBMCs. Rearrangement joined TRBV5-4 to TRBJ2-7, with 10 bases aligning to TRBD2. The clonotype originates from a human donor in good health. The nucleotides read TGTGCCAGCAGCCATGGAGGTAGCGGGAGGACGTACGAGCAGTACTTC. The encoded protein is CASSHGGSGRTYEQYF.